This is a list of T cell receptor beta chains from one sample in a study of radiotherapy plus CTLA-4 blockade in lung cancer. Sequencing was performed with immunoSEQ multiplex PCR; in TCRdb, only in-frame clones are kept and a portion is missing. Of some 37,000 clones detected, about 70% appear once; the ten largest clones hold about 8.9%. Here the sequenced sample was peripheral blood, taken from a patient treated with radiotherapy plus ipilimumab. The receptor set was obtained from a human donor with non-small cell lung cancer who had stable disease on radiotherapy plus ipilimumab. Both conserved end residues are part of each CDR3. The D gene is left open where the match is weak. Rows give clone size only sometimes, using once, few, many, or a class for an expanded clone.

j_gene	d_gene	abundance	v_gene	CDR3aa	CDR3nt
TRBJ1-5	.	.	TRBV19	CASSIDPQGTQPQHF	TGTGCCAGTAGTATAGATCCGCAGGGCACTCAGCCCCAGCATTTT
TRBJ1-5	TRBD1	.	TRBV5-4	CASSLGQAYSNQPQHF	TGTGCCAGCAGCCTCGGACAGGCCTATAGCAATCAGCCCCAGCATTTT
TRBJ2-1	.	once	TRBV14	CASSQDVRARGDNEQFF	TGTGCCAGCAGCCAAGATGTCCGGGCCAGGGGGGACAATGAGCAGTTCTTC
TRBJ2-3	TRBD2	.	TRBV4-1	CASSHSGTSGVNTDTQYF	TGCGCCAGCAGCCATTCCGGGACTAGCGGGGTCAACACAGATACGCAGTATTTT
TRBJ2-3	TRBD2	.	TRBV7-9	CASSFGLAGGKDTQYF	TGTGCCAGCAGCTTCGGACTAGCGGGGGGGAAAGATACGCAGTATTTT
TRBJ2-5	.	medium-sized	TRBV18	CASSPLPTGGGETQYF	TGTGCCAGCTCTCCTCTTCCGACAGGAGGAGGGGAGACCCAGTACTTC
TRBJ2-3	.	.	TRBV28	CASSFGSYRDTQYF	TGTGCCAGCAGTTTTGGGAGCTACAGAGATACGCAGTATTTT
TRBJ2-1	TRBD2	.	TRBV5-1	CASSLVGTSVYNEQFF	TGCGCCAGCAGCTTGGTGGGGACTAGCGTCTACAATGAGCAGTTCTTC
TRBJ1-2	.	.	TRBV19	CASSSSGTGANYGYTF	TGTGCCAGTAGTTCCTCCGGGACCGGAGCTAACTATGGCTACACCTTC
TRBJ1-2	TRBD1	.	TRBV7-2	CASSRDRVEGNGYTF	TGTGCCAGCAGCCGCGACAGGGTGGAAGGTAATGGCTACACCTTC
TRBJ2-4	TRBD2	.	TRBV5-4	CASSPERGNIQYF	TGTGCCAGCAGCCCCGAGCGGGGAAACATTCAGTACTTC
TRBJ2-7	.	.	TRBV6-6	CASSFSDPRYEQYF	TGTGCCAGCAGTTTTTCGGATCCCCGGTACGAGCAGTACTTC
TRBJ1-1	.	few	TRBV11-2	CASRENEAFF	TGTGCCAGCAGAGAGAATGAAGCTTTCTTT
TRBJ1-1	TRBD1	.	TRBV7-9	CASSLRSGGGTEAFF	TGTGCCAGCAGCTTAAGGTCAGGGGGAGGAACTGAAGCTTTCTTT
TRBJ2-7	.	.	TRBV29-1	CSVVGPGVGYEQYF	TGCAGCGTTGTCGGTCCGGGGGTTGGCTACGAGCAGTACTTC
TRBJ1-4	.	.	TRBV5-8	CASSLSVEEKLFF	TGTGCCAGCAGCTTGTCAGTGGAGGAAAAACTGTTTTTT
TRBJ2-5	TRBD2	.	TRBV5-6	CASSLRTSGRKFQETQYF	TGTGCCAGCAGCTTAAGGACTAGCGGGAGAAAGTTCCAAGAGACCCAGTACTTC
TRBJ1-2	TRBD1	few	TRBV5-1	CASSPTGDGGYTF	TGCGCCAGCAGCCCCACAGGGGATGGTGGCTACACCTTC
TRBJ1-1	.	.	TRBV21-1	CASRQGSAFF	TGTGCCAGCAGGCAGGGGAGCGCTTTCTTT
TRBJ2-7	.	.	TRBV7-2	CASESSTGAEQYF	TGTGCCAGCGAATCAAGTACAGGTGCCGAGCAGTACTTC
TRBJ2-1	.	once	TRBV5-4	CASSQDAGTRSHSEQFF	TGTGCCAGCAGCCAAGATGCCGGGACTCGGAGTCACTCTGAGCAGTTCTTC
TRBJ1-1	.	.	TRBV7-9	CASSFGGQGTEAFF	TGTGCCAGCAGCTTTGGCGGCCAGGGGACTGAAGCTTTCTTT
TRBJ2-3	TRBD2	.	TRBV6-6	CASNKAGRGTDTQYF	TGTGCCAGCAACAAAGCGGGGAGAGGCACAGATACGCAGTATTTT
TRBJ2-6	.	.	TRBV13	CASSSKRAGANVLTF	TGTGCCAGCAGCTCAAAGCGGGCTGGGGCCAACGTCCTGACTTTC
TRBJ1-2	TRBD1	.	TRBV6-4	CASSAWGTGNPYTF	TGTGCCAGCAGTGCCTGGGGGACAGGGAATCCCTACACCTTC
TRBJ1-5	TRBD1	.	TRBV6-1	CAAWEQGGNQPQHF	TGTGCCGCATGGGAACAGGGGGGCAATCAGCCCCAGCATTTT
TRBJ1-5	TRBD1	.	TRBV7-9	CASSPGTGRQPQHF	TGTGCCAGCAGCCCTGGGACAGGGAGGCAGCCCCAGCATTTT
TRBJ1-5	.	.	TRBV2	CASSDPQGLGNQPQHF	TGTGCCAGCAGTGACCCGCAGGGTCTAGGCAATCAGCCCCAGCATTTT
TRBJ1-6	.	.	TRBV5-4	CASSLRQNNSPLHF	TGTGCCAGCAGCCTCCGACAGAATAATTCACCCCTCCACTTT
TRBJ1-2	TRBD1	.	TRBV7-2	CASSPDRERGYTF	TGTGCCAGCAGCCCAGACAGGGAAAGAGGCTACACCTTC
TRBJ2-3	.	.	TRBV4-2	CASSQDRILGRGPTDTQYF	TGTGCCAGCAGCCAAGATCGAATTTTGGGGCGGGGGCCCACAGATACGCAGTATTTT
TRBJ1-1	.	.	TRBV20-1	CSARLNGEAFF	TGCAGTGCTAGACTCAACGGGGAAGCTTTCTTT
TRBJ1-4	.	.	TRBV6-6	CASSYSIGELFF	TGTGCCAGCAGTTACTCGATAGGGGAACTGTTTTTT
TRBJ1-1	TRBD1	.	TRBV11-3	CASSFLGQGNTEAFF	TGTGCCAGCAGCTTTTTAGGACAGGGGAACACTGAAGCTTTCTTT
TRBJ1-4	.	.	TRBV7-8	CASSTSTGSNEKLFF	TGTGCCAGCAGCACCTCGACAGGCTCGAATGAAAAACTGTTTTTT
TRBJ1-1	.	few	TRBV6-6	CASSPPAGPEAFF	TGTGCCAGCAGCCCCCCGGCCGGGCCGGAAGCTTTCTTT
TRBJ2-3	TRBD1	.	TRBV6-1	CASSETPPGTASTDTQYF	TGTGCCAGCAGTGAAACCCCCCCCGGGACAGCCTCCACAGATACGCAGTATTTT
TRBJ1-1	TRBD1	.	TRBV7-9	CASSKPGQLNTEAFF	TGTGCCAGCAGCAAACCGGGACAGTTGAACACTGAAGCTTTCTTT
TRBJ1-6	.	.	TRBV19	CASRGQRNSPLHF	TGTGCCAGTAGGGGACAAAGAAATTCACCCCTCCACTTT
TRBJ1-2	TRBD1	.	TRBV6-1	CAKGDRVYGYTF	TGTGCCAAGGGGGACAGGGTCTATGGCTACACCTTC
TRBJ1-2	TRBD1	.	TRBV15	CATSREGQGDYGYTF	TGTGCCACCAGCAGAGAGGGACAGGGGGACTATGGCTACACCTTC
TRBJ2-5	.	.	TRBV5-1	CASSLVPPQETQYF	TGCGCCAGCAGCTTGGTCCCCCCCCAAGAGACCCAGTACTTC
TRBJ1-1	TRBD1	.	TRBV9	CASSVGVGDRGLNTEAFF	TGTGCCAGCAGCGTCGGGGTCGGGGACAGGGGACTGAACACTGAAGCTTTCTTT
TRBJ2-3	.	.	TRBV6-5	CASRGRTSTDTQYF	TGTGCCAGCAGGGGACGCACATCCACAGATACGCAGTATTTT
TRBJ1-6	TRBD1	.	TRBV19	CASKGRGQGGLNSPLHF	TGTGCCAGTAAGGGTAGGGGACAGGGAGGTCTTAATTCACCCCTCCACTTT
TRBJ2-7	.	.	TRBV2	CASSEVTEGEQYF	TGTGCCAGCAGTGAAGTTACGGAGGGCGAGCAGTACTTC
TRBJ1-2	.	.	TRBV10-3	CAISAPGRGTYGYTF	TGTGCCATCAGCGCCCCGGGACGGGGTACCTATGGCTACACCTTC
TRBJ1-2	TRBD1	.	TRBV5-1	CASSTGTGNYGYTF	TGCGCCAGCTCCACCGGGACAGGAAACTATGGCTACACCTTC
TRBJ1-2	TRBD1	.	TRBV5-4	CASSNPDRAYGYTF	TGTGCCAGCAGCAATCCGGACAGGGCCTATGGCTACACCTTC
TRBJ1-1	.	.	TRBV6-1	CASSEVVGLSTEAFF	TGTGCCAGCAGTGAAGTGGTGGGCCTCAGCACTGAAGCTTTCTTT
TRBJ2-1	TRBD2	.	TRBV6-1	CASRGVNYEQFF	TGTGCCAGCCGGGGGGTCAACTATGAGCAGTTCTTC
TRBJ1-1	.	.	TRBV19	CASKRRHMNTEAFF	TGTGCCAGTAAAAGGAGGCACATGAACACTGAAGCTTTCTTT
TRBJ2-6	.	.	TRBV19	CASSTEGRSGANVLTF	TGTGCCAGTAGTACCGAAGGCCGATCTGGGGCCAACGTCCTGACTTTC
TRBJ2-5	.	.	TRBV29-1	CSVDEVVGRIQETQYF	TGCAGCGTTGATGAAGTGGTGGGCAGGATTCAAGAGACCCAGTACTTC
TRBJ2-7	TRBD1	.	TRBV13	CASSPGQARTYEQYF	TGTGCCAGCAGCCCAGGACAGGCCAGAACGTACGAGCAGTACTTC